Here is one T cell receptor (beta chain) with its context. The data belong to a study of response to subunit inactivated influenza vaccine. This CDR3 spans 15 amino acids. The V end was cut by 2 bases, the J end by 5 bases, with 15 bases between. From germline, CDR1 is MDHEN and CDR2 SYDVKM. MiXCR, run by TCRdb on the RT-PCR reads, gives a single entry per CDR3 protein. In the table there are about 650,000 distinct CDR3 sequences, around 16% of which are singletons. The specimen comprised PBMCs from blood, sampled less than 13 days after vaccination. This chain joins TRBV28 and TRBJ2-5; D possibly uses TRBD1 or TRBD2 (5 bases each). This receptor was identified in a man aged 50-59 years who received an inactivated influenza vaccine. CDR3 coding DNA: TGTGCCAGCAGTTTAGGACTGGGGGAGAGGGAGACCCAGTACTTC. This codes for CASSLGLGERETQYF.